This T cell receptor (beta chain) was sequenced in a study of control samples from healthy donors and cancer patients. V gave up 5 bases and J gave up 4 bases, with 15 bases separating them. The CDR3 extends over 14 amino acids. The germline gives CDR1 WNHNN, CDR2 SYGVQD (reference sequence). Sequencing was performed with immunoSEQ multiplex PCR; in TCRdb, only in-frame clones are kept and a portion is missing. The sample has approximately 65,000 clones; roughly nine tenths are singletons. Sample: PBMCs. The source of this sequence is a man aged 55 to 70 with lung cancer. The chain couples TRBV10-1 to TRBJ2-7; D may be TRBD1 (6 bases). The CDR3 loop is CASSNRDPPYEQYF. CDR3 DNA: TGCGCCAGCAGTAACAGGGACCCCCCATACGAGCAGTACTTC.